This T cell receptor (beta chain) was identified in a study of blood T cells in healthy people across ages. Across the whole study: Capture by template switching was about one barcoded beta molecule per two T cells.

The CDR3 is made up of 17 amino acids. Germline-derived CDR1 and CDR2 are LGHNA and YNFKEQ. Trimming left V 1 base short and J 2 bases short, with 15 bases between. A J-beta primer mix and a sample-barcoded 5' primer were used in a second PCR of about 7 to 12 cycles. MiXCR was run by TCRdb on the 5' RACE reads, yielding one entry per CDR3 protein. The table includes 600,000 to 650,000 distinct CDR3 sequences, around three fifths detected once. The rearrangement uses TRBV4-2 and TRBJ1-5; maybe TRBD1 (5 bases). Sequenced sample: blood. This TCR derives from a man aged 60 to 75 in good health. This chain's CDR3 is CASSQAGQGSGNQPQHF. The CDR3, as DNA: TGTGCCAGCAGCCAAGCGGGCCAGGGTTCGGGCAATCAGCCCCAGCATTTT.